This TCR beta chain was sequenced for a study of T cells in Graves' hyperthyroidism and ophthalmopathy. Study at large: Peripheral blood sampling occurred at initial diagnosis, before any treatment.

This clonotype occurred a few times. Its antigen is not known. Whole-study results and caveats: Ophthalmopathy was separated from stable hyperthyroidism by a 13 V-J model.

CDR3 length: 16 residues. With V trimmed by 7 bases and J by 0 bases, 12 bases remained unmatched. Germline V gene sequence: CDR1 MDHEN, CDR2 SYDVKM. There were TCR beta CDR3 regions amplified from RNA transcripts. The HTBI primer set drove a first-round RT-PCR of the TCR CDR3. TCRdb re-derived calls from the multiplex PCR reads in MiXCR, one entry per CDR3 protein. The repertoire holds about 580,000 distinct CDR3 sequences, with 11% to 15% as singletons. This rearrangement joins TRBV28 to TRBJ2-7, with 7 bases that match TRBD2. This TCR was recovered from a woman aged 25 to 39 with Graves' hyperthyroidism that later progressed to Graves' ophthalmopathy. Input material: blood. The DNA for the CDR3 is TGTGCCAGCACCCCCAGTGTTGGCGGGGGCTCCTACGAGCAGTACTTC. Translating gives CASTPSVGGGSYEQYF.